The 10 T cell receptor beta chains reported below all come from one sample, sequenced in a study of cytomegalovirus exposure and HLA in healthy donors. The study ran its PCR with 60 Vbeta and 13 Jbeta primers. Sequencing was performed with immunoSEQ multiplex PCR; in TCRdb, only in-frame clones are kept and a portion is missing. Of about 130,000 clones listed, about 73% are singletons. Input material: PBMCs. These receptors came from a woman in her thirties or forties in good health and CMV-seropositive.

This clone was seen only a few times. The rearrangement links TRBV7-3 to TRBJ2-5, with 10 bases identical to TRBD1. The CDR3 runs to 16 residues. The ends lost 4 bases at V and 4 bases at J; junction bases unmatched: 9. CDR1 and CDR2 from the germline V gene are SGHTA and FQGTGA. The CDR3 nucleotides are TGTGCCAGCAGCTCTACCGGGACAGGGGTGGGAGAGACCCAGTACTTC. Translated: CASSSTGTGVGETQYF.

The chain couples TRBV19 to TRBJ1-2; no reliable D call. Germline-derived CDR1 and CDR2 are LNHDA and SQIVND (reference sequence). V was cut by 3 bases and J by 0 bases, with 8 bases left in between. The CDR3 consists of 14 residues. This CDR3 reads CASSISGSNYGYTF. In DNA form, the CDR3 reads TGTGCCAGTAGTATTTCAGGTTCTAACTATGGCTACACCTTC. The whole variable domain, remainder taken from reference TRBV19 and TRBJ1-2, is DGGITQSPKYLFRKEGQNVTLSCEQNLNHDAMYWYRQDPGQGLRLIYYSQIVNDFQKGDIAEGYSVSREKKESFPLTVTSAQKNPTAFYLCASSISGSNYGYTFGSGTRLTVV.

The chain recombines TRBV7-3 with TRBJ1-4; D gene ambiguous. CDR3 length: 13 amino acids. Trimming pared 2 bases from V and 8 bases from J, leaving 9 bases between. Germline V gene sequence: CDR1 SGHTA, CDR2 FQGTGA. The CDR3 region has the DNA TGTGCCAGCAGCTTAGGGCCAAGAGAAAAACTGTTTTTT. This gives the protein CASSLGPREKLFF. The complete variable domain, with remaining parts taken from reference TRBV7-3 and TRBJ1-4, reads GAGVSQTPSNKVTEKGKYVELRCDPISGHTALYWYRQSLGQGPEFLIYFQGTGAADDSGLPNDRFFAVRPEGSVSTLKIQRTERGDSAVYLCASSLGPREKLFFGSGTQLSVL.

V is TRBV18 and J is TRBJ1-1; 9 bases line up with TRBD1. The CDR3 has 15 amino acids. Germline V lookup: CDR1 KGHSH, CDR2 LQKENI. Germline trimming cut 8 bases from V and 4 bases from J; bases unmatched to any gene: 11. The CDR3 loop reads CASKGTGGLLTEAFF. CDR3 bases: TGTGCCAGCAAAGGTACAGGGGGCTTACTCACTGAAGCTTTCTTT.

The gene calls are TRBV2 and TRBJ1-3, with a tentative D call TRBD1 (5 bases). V was clipped by 6 bases and J by 3 bases, with 12 bases between them. Germline loops: CDR1 SNHLY, CDR2 FYNNEI. This CDR3 is built from 14 residues. The DNA of the CDR3 is TGTGCCAGCAGGGGGCAGGGCATTGGAAACACCATATATTTT. Translating gives CASRGQGIGNTIYF.

This clone has only a few counts. The V call is TRBV4-3, the J call TRBJ1-5; D is possibly TRBD1 (5 bases). The ends were cut back, 0 bases at V and 7 bases at J, with 10 bases in the middle. This CDR3 contains 14 residues. Per germline, CDR1 LGHNA and CDR2 YSLEER. CDR3 protein: CASSQERQGQPQHF. The CDR3 coding sequence is TGCGCCAGCAGCCAAGAAAGGCAGGGACAGCCCCAGCATTTT.

This chain joins TRBV6-6 and TRBJ1-1; D uncertain. The CDR3 spans 15 residues. V gave up 2 bases and J gave up 0 bases, with 10 bases separating them. Germline V gene sequence: CDR1 MNHNY, CDR2 SVGAGI (reference sequence). CDR3: CASSYVEGLNTEAFF. For the CDR3, the DNA is TGTGCCAGCAGTTACGTGGAGGGATTGAACACTGAAGCTTTCTTT.

V gene TRBV5-1 combines with J gene TRBJ2-3; D is possibly TRBD2 (6 bases). This CDR3 is 14 amino acids long. V shed 4 bases and J shed 2 bases, with 11 bases lying between them. Per the germline V gene, CDR1 is SGHRS and CDR2 is YFSETQ. The CDR3 DNA reads as TGCGCCAGCAGCGAGGGGACTTCCACAGATACGCAGTATTTT. It codes for CASSEGTSTDTQYF.

This clone was picked up a small number of times. The rearrangement links TRBV19 to TRBJ1-2, with a possible D match to TRBD1 (5 bases). Trimming left V 6 bases short and J 11 bases short, with 25 bases between. The CDR3 spans 15 residues. Germline V CDR1 and CDR2: LNHDA, SQIVND (reference sequence). CDR3 in amino acids: CASSRQTTQDTTYTF. For the CDR3, the DNA is TGTGCCAGTAGCCGCCAGACAACCCAGGACACCACGTACACCTTC.

This chain connects TRBV5-8 to TRBJ1-2; the D is unclear. The CDR3 is 13 amino acids. Germline assignment: CDR1 SGHTS and CDR2 YDEGEE. The V gene lost 1 base and the J gene lost 5 bases, with 9 bases spanning the gap. DNA for the CDR3: TGTGCCAGCAGCTTGCTCGAACTTTATGGCTACACCTTC. This translates into CASSLLELYGYTF. Full variable domain (remainder filled in from reference TRBV5-8 and TRBJ1-2): EAGVTQSPTHLIKTRGQQATLRCSPISGHTSVYWYQQALGLGLQFLLWYDEGEERNRGNFPPRFSGRQFPNYSSELNVNALELEDSALYLCASSLLELYGYTFGSGTRLTVV.